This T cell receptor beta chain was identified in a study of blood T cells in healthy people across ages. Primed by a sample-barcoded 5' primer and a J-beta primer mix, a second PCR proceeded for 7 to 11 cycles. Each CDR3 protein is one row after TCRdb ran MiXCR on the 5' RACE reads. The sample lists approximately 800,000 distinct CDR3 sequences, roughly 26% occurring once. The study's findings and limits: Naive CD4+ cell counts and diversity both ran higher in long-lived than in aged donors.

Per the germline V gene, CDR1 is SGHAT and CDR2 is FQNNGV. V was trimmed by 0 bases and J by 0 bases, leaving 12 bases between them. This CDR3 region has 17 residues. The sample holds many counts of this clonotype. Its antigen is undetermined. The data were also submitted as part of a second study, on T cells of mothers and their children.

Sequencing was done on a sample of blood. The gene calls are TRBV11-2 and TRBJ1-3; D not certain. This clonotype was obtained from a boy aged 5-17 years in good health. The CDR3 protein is CASSLDRAIASGNTIYF. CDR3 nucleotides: TGTGCCAGCAGCTTAGATCGGGCGATAGCCTCTGGAAACACCATATATTTT.